This T cell receptor (beta chain) was sequenced for a study of T cell clonality in common variable immunodeficiency. Profiled with immunoSEQ multiplex PCR; TCRdb holds only in-frame clones, not every one. The data show approximately 46,000 clones, with none appearing a single time. CDR1 GTSNPN and CDR2 SVGIG come from the germline V gene (reference sequence). Trimming took off 2 bases at V and 2 bases at J, with 12 bases between the two ends. This CDR3 spans 15 amino acids. This clone has at least ten counts. The read ends 3 residues before the CDR3 terminus; that terminus is restored from the germline J gene.

Material for sequencing was peripheral blood mononuclear cells. The source of this sequence is a person aged 18 to 70 in good health. V is TRBV30 and J is TRBJ2-2; D call uncertain. The DNA read from the CDR3 is TGTGCCTGGAGTTCCGGCGGAGCTAACACCGGGGAG. Amino acid sequence: CAWSSGGANTGE. The entire CDR3 protein is CAWSSGGANTGELFF.